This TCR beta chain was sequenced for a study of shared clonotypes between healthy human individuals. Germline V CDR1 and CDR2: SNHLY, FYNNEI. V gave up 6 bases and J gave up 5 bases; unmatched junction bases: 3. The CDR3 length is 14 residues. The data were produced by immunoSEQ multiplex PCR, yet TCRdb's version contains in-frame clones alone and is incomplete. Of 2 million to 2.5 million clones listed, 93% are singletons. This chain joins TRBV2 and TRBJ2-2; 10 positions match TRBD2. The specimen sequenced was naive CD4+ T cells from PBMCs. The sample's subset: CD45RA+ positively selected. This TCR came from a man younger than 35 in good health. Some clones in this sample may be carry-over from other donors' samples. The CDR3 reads CASRGLAVTGELFF. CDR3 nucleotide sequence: TGTGCCAGCAGAGGACTAGCGGTGACCGGGGAGCTGTTTTTT.